These 12 T cell receptor beta chains were sequenced from one sample in a study of blood T cells in healthy people across ages (dated by TCRdb to the mid-2010s). Library prep was done by 5' RACE. Sequencing instrument: Illumina HiSeq 2500. A second PCR of roughly 6 to 11 cycles was performed with a sample-barcoded 5' primer and a J-beta primer mix. TCRdb trimmed public reads at Q25 via fastp, called clones via MiXCR and kept in-frame beta chains. One record per CDR3 amino acid sequence lists the most common genes and DNA. This sample gives around 990,000 distinct CDR3 sequences in total; about two fifths of them show up just once. The ten largest clones take up around 13% of the sample. The source material was blood. These receptor sequences come from a man aged 18 to 30 in good health.

The chain couples TRBV12-3 or TRBV12-4 to TRBJ2-7; no definite D call. Trimming cost V 3 bases and J 0 bases, with 6 bases left between them. This CDR3 region has 13 residues. In DNA, the CDR3 is TGTGCCAGCAGTTTGGTCAACTCCTACGAGCAGTACTTC. Its protein is CASSLVNSYEQYF.

The genes are TRBV12-3 or TRBV12-4 and TRBJ1-1; 7 bases are a match to TRBD1. Losses at the gene ends were 3 bases for V and 1 base for J; bases not matched to a gene: 5. There are 15 residues in the CDR3. CDR3: CASSFRTGANTEAFF. Written as DNA, the CDR3 is TGTGCCAGCAGTTTCCGGACAGGAGCGAACACTGAAGCTTTCTTT.

The J gene is TRBJ1-1, the V gene TRBV15; D is uncertain. V lost 0 bases, J lost 4 bases, and 21 bases lay in between. This CDR3 contains 18 residues. CDR1 LNHNV and CDR2 YYDKDF come from the germline V gene (reference sequence). Here the CDR3 DNA reads TGTGCCACCAGCAGAGATTTACGAAAGAGAACCTTGGGCACTGAAGCTTTCTTT. This translates into CATSRDLRKRTLGTEAFF.

V usage is TRBV6-5 and J usage is TRBJ1-6; 8 bases map to TRBD1. Germline CDR1 and CDR2: MNHEY and SVGAGI. This CDR3 region has 15 residues. V was pared by 6 bases and J by 4 bases, with 5 bases of the junction left unmatched. CDR3 loop: CASRPGQEYNSPLHF. DNA for the CDR3: TGTGCCAGCAGACCGGGACAGGAGTATAATTCACCCCTCCACTTT.

This clonotype was seen only a few times. The genes are TRBV20-1 and TRBJ2-1; possibly TRBD1 or TRBD2 for D (5 bases each). The ends were cut back, 6 bases at V and 0 bases at J, with 21 bases in the middle. The CDR3 length is 17 residues. The germline gives CDR1 DFQATT, CDR2 SNEGSKA (reference sequence). Here the CDR3 DNA reads TGCAGTGCGAGGGGCACCGACAGTAAGAGCTCCTACAATGAGCAGTTCTTC. Translating gives CSARGTDSKSSYNEQFF.

CDR3 sequence reads: CAWSVYGTWLTYGYTF. The CDR3 coding sequence is TGTGCCTGGAGTGTATACGGGACCTGGCTGACCTATGGCTACACCTTC. J is TRBJ1-2 and V is TRBV30; tentatively, D is TRBD1 (5 bases). The V gene lost 0 bases and the J gene lost 4 bases, with 18 bases spanning the gap. The CDR3 is made up of 16 amino acids. Germline assignment: CDR1 GTSNPN and CDR2 SVGIG (reference sequence).

The V call is TRBV12-5, the J call TRBJ2-5; perhaps TRBD1 as D (5 bases). The CDR3 consists of 14 residues. V was trimmed by 8 bases and J by 2 bases, leaving 15 bases between them. Germline CDR1 reads LGHNT; CDR2 reads FRNRAP. CDR3 sequence: CASSSGAGQETQYF. The CDR3 DNA reads TGTGCTAGTAGTTCAGGCGCAGGGCAAGAGACCCAGTACTTC. The full variable domain, with the rest looked up from reference TRBV12-5 and TRBJ2-5, is DARVTQTPRHKVTEMGQEVTMRCQPILGHNTVFWYRQTMMQGLELLAYFRNRAPLDDSGMPKDRFSAEMPDATLATLKIQPSEPRDSAVYFCASSSGAGQETQYFGPGTRLLVL.

This clonotype turned up a few times. This rearrangement joins TRBV29-1 to TRBJ1-1; 7 bases agree with TRBD1. This CDR3 region has 14 residues. Germline CDR1 reads SQVTM; CDR2 reads ANQGSEA. V was pared by 3 bases and J by 1 base, with 5 bases of the junction left unmatched. The CDR3 DNA follows: TGCAGCGTTGACGACAGGGTAGGGAACACTGAAGCTTTCTTT. Translating gives CSVDDRVGNTEAFF.

V is TRBV6-5 and J is TRBJ2-7; 7 nucleotides agree with TRBD1. The V segment lost 6 bases and the J segment 2 bases; nucleotides outside the gene matches: 10. There are 15 residues in the CDR3. Germline CDR1 and CDR2: MNHEY and SVGAGI. CDR3 nucleotide sequence: TGTGCCAGCAGACCCGGATCCGGGACAGCCTACGAGCAGTACTTC. Encoded protein: CASRPGSGTAYEQYF.

The rearrangement uses TRBV7-2 and TRBJ2-3; the match to TRBD2 covers 8 bases. The CDR3 sequence is 17 residues long. Germline lookup yields CDR1 SGHTA and CDR2 FQGNSA. V trimming: 1 base; J trimming: 2 bases; junction bases outside the gene matches: 8. DNA of the CDR3: TGTGCCAGCAGCTTAGTTAAGCGGGGGCCCATCACAGATACGCAGTATTTT. Translation gives CASSLVKRGPITDTQYF.

Comment on this clonotype: One junction end does not reproduce the germline sequence, and a read error may be involved. The CDR3 is CASSEAGQGIGTEPFF. The CDR3 bases are TGCGCCAGCAGCGAGGCGGGACAGGGGATTGGCACTGAACCTTTCTTT. V usage is TRBV5-1 and J usage is TRBJ1-1, with 10 bases that match TRBD1. This CDR3 has 16 amino acids. Germline CDR1 SGHRS, CDR2 YFSETQ.

With regard to this clonotype: Germline and junction disagree at one end, which may indicate a read error. V and J are TRBV27 and TRBJ1-6, with D perhaps TRBD1 (5 bases). Germline loops: CDR1 MNHEY, CDR2 SMNVEV (reference sequence). The CDR3 is 19 residues long. CDR3 residues: CASSPLREFGQLGDSPPHF. The CDR3 DNA reads as TGTGCCAGCAGTCCCCTAAGGGAATTTGGACAATTAGGTGACTCACCCCCCCACTTT.